This T cell receptor beta chain came from a study of blood T cell repertoires in COVID-19. Study in general: Whether acute or convalescent, the COVID-19 samples came from the United States, Italy and Spain.

This CDR3 contains 15 residues. Looked up from germline, CDR1 is SGHTA and CDR2 is FQGNSA. Trimming cost V 5 bases and J 10 bases; bases outside gene matches: 14. Only in-frame clones appear in the TCRdb table, and some are missing; sequencing was by immunoSEQ multiplex PCR. The sample yields 250,000 to 300,000 clones, 75% to 90% seen once. The chain joins TRBV7-2 to TRBJ2-3, with 8 bases lining up with TRBD2. This receptor was identified in a woman in her 70s with COVID-19, enrolled during active disease. The sequenced sample consisted of peripheral blood. CDR3 nucleotide sequence: TGTGCCAGCAGCGTAGACGGGGGGGCCAGGATGGCGCAGTATTTT. It codes for CASSVDGGARMAQYF.